This entry is about one TCR beta chain. Its antigen is undetermined. V lost 1 base and J lost 0, with 7 bases in between. This CDR3 is 15 amino acids long. Germline V gives CDR1 MNHNS, CDR2 SASEGT. The authors divided CD4+ cells into CD45RA+ naive and CD45RA-negative memory subsets. Using immunoSEQ multiplex PCR, the repertoire was profiled, and TCRdb retains in-frame clones only, with some absent. The sample has 2,500,000 or so clones, about 90% seen once. This specimen belongs to a study of shared clonotypes between healthy human individuals. Study-level information: Each donor's CD8 memory used one plate, CD8 naive two, each CD4 subset three.

Study findings and constraints: At large depth, rarefaction still showed sorted-subset sequencing to be incomplete.

The J gene is TRBJ2-4, the V gene TRBV6-1; D is undetermined. The receptor comes from a man aged 18 to 30 in good health. Some clones in this sample may be carry-over from other donors' samples. Sequencing was done on a sample of naive CD4+ T cells from PBMCs. Subset denoted: CD45RA+ positively selected. The CDR3: CASSEGRRAKNIQYF. The DNA of the CDR3 is TGTGCCAGCAGTGAAGGGCGGCGAGCCAAAAACATTCAGTACTTC.